The entry that follows covers one T cell receptor (beta chain) sequence. Its antigen remains unknown. This entry is derived from a study of regulatory and conventional T cells in RAG deficiency. Trimming removed 7 bases at V and 8 bases at J, with 20 bases between. Germline loops: CDR1 LNHDA, CDR2 SQIVND (reference sequence). The CDR3 is 15 amino acids. Overall study findings and caveats: Control T-cell subsets had markedly higher Shannon entropy and lower Simpson indices than RAG-deficient patients. Patient subsets had shorter CDR3s; Omenn Treg-Tconv overlap exceeded 80%. These Omenn syndrome Treg sorts may hold peripherally activated cells instead. Treg unique TCR beta sequences were approximately 100-fold fewer in Omenn syndrome and CID/AS patients than controls.

Clones were read by immunoSEQ multiplex PCR, and TCRdb kept only the in-frame ones, dropping some. Among around 37,000 clones listed, approximately 91% were seen once. This sample was also put to use in a study of regulatory T cells. Turning to that study: Primers: 52 TRBV forward and 13 TRBJ reverse.

This TCR came from a human donor in good health. The genes are TRBV19 and TRBJ1-4; perhaps TRBD1 as D (5 bases). The sequencing input was CD8+ T cells sorted from blood. The DNA of the CDR3 is TGTGCCAGTAACCCTAGGCCCGGGGGTGGCGAAAAACTGTTTTTT. Translating it yields CASNPRPGGGEKLFF.